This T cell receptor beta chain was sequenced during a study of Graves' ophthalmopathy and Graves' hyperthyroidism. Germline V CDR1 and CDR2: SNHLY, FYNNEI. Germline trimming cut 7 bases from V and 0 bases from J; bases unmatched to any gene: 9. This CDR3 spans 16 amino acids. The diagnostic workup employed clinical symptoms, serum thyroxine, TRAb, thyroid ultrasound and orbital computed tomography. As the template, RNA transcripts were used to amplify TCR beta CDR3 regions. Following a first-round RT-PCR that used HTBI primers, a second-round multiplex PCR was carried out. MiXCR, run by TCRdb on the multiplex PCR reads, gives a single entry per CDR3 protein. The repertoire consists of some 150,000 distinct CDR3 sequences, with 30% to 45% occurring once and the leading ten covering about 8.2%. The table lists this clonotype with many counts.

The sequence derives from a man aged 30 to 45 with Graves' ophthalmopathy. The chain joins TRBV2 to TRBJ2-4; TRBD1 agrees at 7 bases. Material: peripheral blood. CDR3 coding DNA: TGTGCCAGCACCTACAGGGGCCCCTTAGCCAAAAACATTCAGTACTTC. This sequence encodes CASTYRGPLAKNIQYF.